This T cell receptor beta chain originates from a study of Ad26.COV2.S vaccination and SARS-CoV-2 variants. TCRdb keeps only in-frame clones here, not all; method: immunoSEQ multiplex PCR. The sample has more than 300,000 clones, less than 90% seen once; the top ten hold 6.4%. This clone was found once. Its antigen is still unknown. General observations from the study: An underestimation of total T cell responses may have resulted from the TCR breadth and depth analyses. Recipients of either vaccine or placebo displayed similar breadth of non-spike TCRs.

Treatment here: around 19 received Ad26.COV2.S at low or high dose, single or two shots; roughly 5 received placebo; per-sample allocation not given. On day 63 after the first injection, vaccine and placebo recipients gave samples. The TCR originated in a person aged 18-60 years who received the Ad26.COV2.S COVID-19 vaccine or a placebo. Here the sequenced sample was peripheral blood, taken in a trial of Ad26.COV2.S vaccine versus placebo.

The CDR3 sequence: CASSNNPMTGQGTGELFF. CDR3 sequence (DNA): TGTGCCAGCAGCAATAATCCTATGACCGGACAGGGTACCGGGGAGCTGTTTTTT. The J gene is TRBJ2-2, the V gene TRBV21-1; TRBD1 is the table's D call and was not checked against the DNA. TRBV21-1 is a documented pseudogene. The CDR3 runs to 18 residues.